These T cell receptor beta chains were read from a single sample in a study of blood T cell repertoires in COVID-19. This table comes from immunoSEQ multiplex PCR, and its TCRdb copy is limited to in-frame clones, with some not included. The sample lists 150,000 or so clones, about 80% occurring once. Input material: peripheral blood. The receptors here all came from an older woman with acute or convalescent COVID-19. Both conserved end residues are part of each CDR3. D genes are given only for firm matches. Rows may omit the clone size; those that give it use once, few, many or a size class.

CDR3: CASTKGATANYGYTF
DNA: TGTGCCAGCACTAAGGGGGCGACAGCTAACTATGGCTACACCTTC
J: TRBJ1-2
D: TRBD1
size: few
V: TRBV28

CDR3: CASSGNMNTEAFF
DNA: TGTGCCAGCAGTGGCAATATGAACACTGAAGCTTTCTTT
J: TRBJ1-1
D: -
size: -
V: TRBV6-2/TRBV6-3

CDR3: CASSYQLADLGGANVLTF
DNA: TGTGCCAGCAGCTACCAGCTAGCGGACCTCGGGGGGGCCAACGTCCTGACTTTC
J: TRBJ2-6
D: TRBD2
size: -
V: TRBV13

CDR3: CASTSGPSSGNTIYF
DNA: TGTGCCAGCACTTCTGGGCCGAGCTCTGGAAACACCATATATTTT
J: TRBJ1-3
D: -
size: -
V: TRBV6-5

CDR3: CASTVAGEGETQYF
DNA: TGTGCCAGCACCGTCGCGGGAGAGGGAGAGACCCAGTACTTC
J: TRBJ2-5
D: TRBD2
size: once
V: TRBV2

CDR3: CASSRTSGSQETQYF
DNA: TGTGCCAGCAGCCGGACTAGCGGGTCCCAAGAGACCCAGTACTTC
J: TRBJ2-5
D: TRBD2
size: -
V: TRBV7-7

CDR3: CATSRDRGYSPLHF
DNA: TGTGCCACCAGCAGGGACAGGGGTTATTCACCCCTCCACTTT
J: TRBJ1-6
D: TRBD1
size: few
V: TRBV15

CDR3: CASSQGLQGQFF
DNA: TGTGCCAGCAGCCAAGGGCTACAGGGGCAGTTCTTC
J: TRBJ2-1
D: -
size: -
V: TRBV3-1/TRBV3-2

CDR3: CASSPWTGSGSREAFF
DNA: TGTGCCAGCAGCCCATGGACAGGTTCGGGATCACGAGAAGCTTTCTTT
J: TRBJ1-1
D: TRBD1
size: -
V: TRBV7-9

CDR3: CASSRDRVQTQYF
DNA: TGTGCCAGCAGTCGGGACAGGGTGCAGACCCAGTACTTC
J: TRBJ2-5
D: TRBD1
size: -
V: TRBV25-1

CDR3: CASSSLTGNYGYTF
DNA: TGTGCCAGCAGCTCATTGACAGGGAACTATGGCTACACCTTC
J: TRBJ1-2
D: TRBD1
size: -
V: TRBV11-2

CDR3: CASSRGDRDQQYF
DNA: TGTGCCAGCAGCCGGGGTGATCGGGATCAGCAGTACTTC
J: TRBJ2-7
D: -
size: few
V: TRBV14

CDR3: CASSLGTARGYNSPLHF
DNA: TGTGCCAGCAGCTTGGGGACAGCCCGGGGATATAATTCACCCCTCCACTTT
J: TRBJ1-6
D: -
size: few
V: TRBV5-5

CDR3: CASSPRTPNYGYTF
DNA: TGTGCCAGCTCACCTCGGACACCTAACTATGGCTACACCTTC
J: TRBJ1-2
D: -
size: -
V: TRBV18

CDR3: CASSAGISLSTDTQYF
DNA: TGTGCCAGCAGTGCAGGGATTAGCCTTAGCACAGATACGCAGTATTTT
J: TRBJ2-3
D: -
size: -
V: TRBV2

CDR3: CASSLIENGEQFF
DNA: TGTGCCAGCAGCTTAATAGAGAACGGTGAGCAGTTCTTC
J: TRBJ2-1
D: -
size: -
V: TRBV7-3

CDR3: CAWGRPAGAYGYTF
DNA: TGTGCCTGGGGAAGGCCCGCAGGGGCGTACGGCTACACCTTC
J: TRBJ1-2
D: -
size: -
V: TRBV30

CDR3: CASSLRGLAGGDTQYF
DNA: TGTGCCAGCAGCTTAAGGGGACTAGCGGGAGGGGATACGCAGTATTTT
J: TRBJ2-3
D: TRBD2
size: -
V: TRBV7-9

CDR3: CASSPRQIPYGYTF
DNA: TGTGCCAGCAGTCCAAGACAGATTCCCTATGGCTACACCTTC
J: TRBJ1-2
D: -
size: -
V: TRBV28

CDR3: CASREGRRGGYTF
DNA: TGTGCCAGCAGGGAGGGGCGCCGGGGTGGCTACACCTTC
J: TRBJ1-2
D: -
size: -
V: TRBV27

CDR3: CATSDSIDSPNYGYTF
DNA: TGTGCCACCAGTGACTCAATCGACAGCCCTAACTATGGCTACACCTTC
J: TRBJ1-2
D: -
size: -
V: TRBV24-1

CDR3: CASSSYGANVLTF
DNA: TGTGCCAGCAGTTCTTATGGGGCCAACGTCCTGACTTTC
J: TRBJ2-6
D: -
size: -
V: TRBV28

CDR3: CASSKGQGGRNTEAFF
DNA: TGTGCCAGTAGTAAAGGTCAGGGTGGACGGAACACTGAAGCTTTCTTT
J: TRBJ1-1
D: -
size: -
V: TRBV19

CDR3: CSVEGEGESTDTQYF
DNA: TGCAGCGTTGAAGGTGAGGGGGAGAGCACAGATACGCAGTATTTT
J: TRBJ2-3
D: -
size: -
V: TRBV29-1

CDR3: CASSPGTGAYGYTF
DNA: TGTGCCAGCAGCCCAGGGACAGGGGCCTATGGCTACACCTTC
J: TRBJ1-2
D: TRBD1
size: -
V: TRBV14

CDR3: CAWTRGNYGYTF
DNA: TGTGCCTGGACTAGGGGCAACTATGGCTACACCTTC
J: TRBJ1-2
D: -
size: -
V: TRBV30

CDR3: CASSQGGGGELFF
DNA: TGTGCCAGCAGCCAGGGGGGAGGCGGGGAGCTGTTTTTT
J: TRBJ2-2
D: -
size: -
V: TRBV3-1/TRBV3-2

CDR3: CASRIGTSGYNEQFF
DNA: TGTGCCAGCAGGATAGGGACTAGCGGCTACAATGAGCAGTTCTTC
J: TRBJ2-1
D: TRBD2
size: once
V: TRBV2

CDR3: CASSRLAEIREQYF
DNA: TGCGCCAGCAGCAGACTAGCGGAGATTCGGGAGCAGTACTTC
J: TRBJ2-7
D: TRBD2
size: once
V: TRBV5-1

CDR3: CASGRTSGRTTGELFF
DNA: TGCGCCAGCGGCCGTACTAGCGGACGAACGACCGGGGAGCTGTTTTTT
J: TRBJ2-2
D: TRBD2
size: -
V: TRBV5-1

CDR3: CASRVDSTGGTQYF
DNA: TGTGCCAGCAGGGTCGACTCCACCGGGGGTACGCAGTATTTT
J: TRBJ2-3
D: -
size: -
V: TRBV2

CDR3: CSASLAGGPAPGELFF
DNA: TGCAGTGCTAGTTTAGCGGGAGGGCCAGCCCCCGGGGAGCTGTTTTTT
J: TRBJ2-2
D: TRBD2
size: -
V: TRBV20-1

CDR3: CASSPGTGVFSPLHF
DNA: TGTGCCAGCAGCCCCGGGACAGGAGTTTTTTCACCCCTCCACTTT
J: TRBJ1-6
D: TRBD1
size: -
V: TRBV7-9

CDR3: CASSSGRANTGELFF
DNA: TGTGCCAGCAGCAGCGGGAGGGCGAACACCGGGGAGCTGTTTTTT
J: TRBJ2-2
D: TRBD2
size: -
V: TRBV7-3

CDR3: CASSLNAGPLYEQYF
DNA: TGCGCCAGCAGCTTGAATGCAGGGCCTTTGTACGAGCAGTACTTC
J: TRBJ2-7
D: -
size: -
V: TRBV5-1

CDR3: CASSLSGRYNEQFF
DNA: TGTGCCAGCAGCTTATCTGGGCGCTACAATGAGCAGTTCTTC
J: TRBJ2-1
D: -
size: once
V: TRBV7-9

CDR3: CASSLGRFEFSNEQFF
DNA: TGTGCCAGCAGCTTAGGGAGATTTGAGTTTAGCAATGAGCAGTTCTTC
J: TRBJ2-1
D: -
size: -
V: TRBV13

CDR3: CASSEDAGGEQFF
DNA: TGTGCCAGCAGTGAAGACGCAGGGGGTGAGCAGTTCTTC
J: TRBJ2-1
D: TRBD1
size: -
V: TRBV2

CDR3: CASSFRGLLANEQFF
DNA: TGTGCCAGCAGCTTCAGGGGGCTTCTGGCCAATGAGCAGTTCTTC
J: TRBJ2-1
D: TRBD1
size: -
V: TRBV11-2

CDR3: CATNSDNQPQHF
DNA: TGCGCCACCAACTCCGACAATCAGCCCCAGCATTTT
J: TRBJ1-5
D: -
size: -
V: TRBV10-2

CDR3: CASSSDSFHQPQHF
DNA: TGTGCCAGCAGCAGTGACAGTTTCCATCAGCCCCAGCATTTT
J: TRBJ1-5
D: -
size: -
V: TRBV7-9

CDR3: CASRLTSGIGNEQFF
DNA: TGTGCCAGCAGGTTGACTAGCGGGATTGGAAATGAGCAGTTCTTC
J: TRBJ2-1
D: TRBD2
size: -
V: TRBV7-8

CDR3: CSAERGREQFF
DNA: TGCAGTGCCGAAAGGGGGCGAGAGCAGTTCTTC
J: TRBJ2-1
D: TRBD1
size: -
V: TRBV20-1

CDR3: CASSPQGNEQFF
DNA: TGTGCCAGCAGTCCCCAGGGGAATGAGCAGTTCTTC
J: TRBJ2-1
D: -
size: -
V: TRBV2

CDR3: CASSRQGRVGEKLFF
DNA: TGTGCCAGCAGCAGACAGGGGCGAGTAGGAGAAAAACTGTTTTTT
J: TRBJ1-4
D: -
size: -
V: TRBV21-1

CDR3: CASSSGQTLNTEAFF
DNA: TGTGCCAGTAGTAGTGGGCAGACCCTGAACACTGAAGCTTTCTTT
J: TRBJ1-1
D: -
size: -
V: TRBV19

CDR3: CATAPSGRREQFF
DNA: TGTGCCACCGCCCCATCGGGGAGGCGTGAGCAGTTCTTC
J: TRBJ2-1
D: -
size: few
V: TRBV19

CDR3: CASSLEPGMNTEAFF
DNA: TGCGCCAGCAGCTTGGAGCCAGGTATGAACACTGAAGCTTTCTTT
J: TRBJ1-1
D: -
size: -
V: TRBV5-1

CDR3: CATGARQDRWGNTIYF
DNA: TGTGCCACCGGGGCCCGACAGGATAGATGGGGAAACACCATATATTTT
J: TRBJ1-3
D: -
size: -
V: TRBV15

CDR3: CASFDSRNNQPQHF
DNA: TGTGCCAGCTTCGACTCCCGAAACAATCAGCCCCAGCATTTT
J: TRBJ1-5
D: -
size: -
V: TRBV28

CDR3: CASSPDRDYGYTF
DNA: TGTGCCAGCAGCCCGGACAGGGACTATGGCTACACCTTC
J: TRBJ1-2
D: TRBD1
size: -
V: TRBV7-3

CDR3: CSVDGVAGGIGETQYF
DNA: TGCAGCGTTGATGGGGTAGCGGGAGGGATTGGAGAGACCCAGTACTTC
J: TRBJ2-5
D: TRBD2
size: -
V: TRBV29-1

CDR3: CASDRQGTLNQPQHF
DNA: TGTGCCAGCGACAGACAGGGGACACTCAATCAGCCCCAGCATTTT
J: TRBJ1-5
D: TRBD1
size: -
V: TRBV6-5